The source of this TCR beta chain is a study of blood T cell repertoires in COVID-19. Study overall: There were acute and convalescent COVID-19 samples, and they came from the United States, Italy and Spain.

Per the original methods: Researchers report that nucleated cell counts were estimated from reference gene primer amplification. Measured with immunoSEQ multiplex PCR; TCRdb has only the in-frame clones, and not every one. That table supplies the V and J calls and clone size; D and trimming were determined from the DNA. This table holds approximately 82,000 clones, around 83% found once. Trimming took off 3 bases at V and 0 bases at J, with 7 bases between the two ends. Germline values: CDR1 WNHNN, CDR2 SYGVQD (reference sequence). CDR3 length equals 14 residues. V gene TRBV10-1 combines with J gene TRBJ2-3; the D is unclear. Sequencing was carried out using peripheral blood. The origin of this receptor is a woman aged 60-75 years with acute or convalescent COVID-19. The CDR3 reads CASSDLTSTDTQYF. Written as DNA, the CDR3 is TGCGCCAGCAGTGACCTAACTAGCACAGATACGCAGTATTTT.